These 23 T cell receptor beta chains came from one sample sequenced in a study of shared clonotypes between healthy human individuals. TCRdb's table, derived via immunoSEQ multiplex PCR, lists solely in-frame clones and lacks some. The sample shows some 2,100,000 clones, nearly 97% of them seen only once. The sample comprised naive CD4+ T cells sorted from blood. Subset described: CD45RA+ positively selected. The receptors come from a young man in good health.

The chain has TRBV28 and TRBJ2-3; perhaps TRBD2 as D (5 bases). The CDR3 spans 16 residues. In germline, CDR1 is MDHEN, CDR2 SYDVKM. The V end was cut by 2 bases, the J end by 1 base, with 13 bases between. In DNA, the CDR3 is TGTGCCAGCAGTTTAGGTTCTCTCGGGGGCACAGATACGCAGTATTTT. Protein: CASSLGSLGGTDTQYF.

This sequence joins TRBV29-1 and TRBJ2-2, with TRBD1 matching 8 bases. Losses at the gene ends were 6 bases for V and 2 bases for J; bases not matched to a gene: 5. Germline values: CDR1 SQVTM, CDR2 ANQGSEA. This CDR3 is 14 amino acids long. The CDR3 DNA sequence: TGCAGCGTAACTCCAGGGGGCAACACCGGGGAGCTGTTTTTT. Translation: CSVTPGGNTGELFF.

The rearrangement joins TRBV7-9 to TRBJ1-4; D uncertain. CDR1 is SEHNR, CDR2 FQNEAQ, per germline (reference sequence). Between the trimmed V and J ends, which lost 2 bases and 8 bases, there was a span of 18 bases. CDR3 length: 16 amino acids. Here the CDR3 reads CASSLLQSHPLEKLFF. In nucleotides, the CDR3 is TGTGCCAGCAGCTTATTGCAGAGCCATCCTCTGGAAAAACTGTTTTTT.

This clone was observed a single time. J is TRBJ2-2 and V is TRBV19; unclear D gene. The CDR3 is 15 amino acids. CDR1 LNHDA and CDR2 SQIVND come from the germline V gene (reference sequence). V was pared by 4 bases and J by 0 bases, with 9 bases between. The CDR3 DNA follows: TGTGCCAGTAGTAGCTACCGATCGAACACCGGGGAGCTGTTTTTT. Translated: CASSSYRSNTGELFF.

Of note for this clone: The same CDR3 is also encoded by other DNA sequences in this sample. The V gene is TRBV5-4, the J gene TRBJ2-3; D not resolved. Germline V gene data show CDR1 as SGHNT and CDR2 as YYREEE (reference sequence). Between the trimmed V and J ends, which lost 1 base and 1 base, there was a span of 4 bases. This CDR3 has 13 residues. CDR3 DNA sequence: TGTGCCAGCAGCTTGAGGGGCACAGATACGCAGTATTTT. This translates into CASSLRGTDTQYF.

The chain couples TRBV28 to TRBJ1-6, with D unresolved. The CDR3 length is 16 residues. The germline V gene has CDR1 MDHEN and CDR2 SYDVKM. V lost 4 bases, J lost 0 bases, and 10 bases lay in between. CDR3 residues: CASSSASSSYNSPLHF. The CDR3 DNA reads as TGTGCCAGCAGTTCCGCCTCGAGCTCCTATAATTCACCCCTCCACTTT.

This clone was seen once. The J gene is TRBJ1-1, the V gene TRBV10-3; possibly TRBD1 for D (5 bases). The length of the CDR3 is 13 residues. Germline V CDR1 and CDR2: ENHRY, SYGVKD. V lost 4 bases to trimming and J lost 4 bases, with 10 bases between them. CDR3 amino acids: CAISGVGATEAFF. In DNA, the CDR3 is TGTGCCATCAGTGGCGTTGGGGCCACTGAAGCTTTCTTT.

This chain connects TRBV6-6 to TRBJ1-1; 11 nucleotides match TRBD1. CDR3 length: 14 amino acids. CDR1 MNHNY and CDR2 SVGAGI come from the germline V gene (reference sequence). The junction had 6 bases not matched to a gene; V was cut back by 7 bases and J by 5 bases. The CDR3: CASNPGQGGTEAFF. The CDR3 DNA follows: TGTGCCAGCAACCCGGGACAGGGGGGGACTGAAGCTTTCTTT.

The chain has TRBV7-3 and TRBJ1-1; no firm D call. Germline V gene sequence: CDR1 SGHTA, CDR2 FQGTGA. The length of the CDR3 is 13 residues. Between the trimmed V and J ends, which lost 6 bases and 0 bases, there was a span of 8 bases. CDR3 region: CASRDTMNTEAFF. CDR3 in DNA: TGTGCCAGCAGGGATACTATGAACACTGAAGCTTTCTTT.

CDR3: CASSEVTGFNQPQHF. The CDR3 DNA reads as TGTGCCAGCAGTGAAGTAACAGGTTTCAATCAGCCCCAGCATTTT. The V and J genes are TRBV2 and TRBJ1-5; D is possibly TRBD1 (5 bases). Germline V gene lookup returns CDR1 SNHLY and CDR2 FYNNEI. The CDR3 has 15 amino acids. V shed 1 base and J shed 3 bases, with 10 bases lying between them.

A remark on this clone: The junction and the germline gene differ at one end; a read error may be behind it. The rearrangement uses TRBV10-3 and TRBJ2-7; D is uncertain. The CDR3 is made up of 14 amino acids. Per germline, CDR1 ENHRY and CDR2 SYGVKD. CDR3 DNA sequence: TGTGCCACCAGTACCCAGGTCGACTCCTACGAGCAGTACTTC. Translating it yields CATSTQVDSYEQYF.

The chain combines TRBV30 with TRBJ2-1; tentative D call: TRBD1 (6 bases). Germline lookup yields CDR1 GTSNPN and CDR2 SVGIG (reference sequence). Trimming cost V 4 bases and J 4 bases, with 17 bases left between them. This CDR3 region has 15 residues. The CDR3 sequence: CAWTTRGGAYNEQFF. The CDR3 coding sequence is TGTGCCTGGACTACCCGTGGGGGCGCTTACAATGAGCAGTTCTTC.

This sequence joins TRBV10-2 and TRBJ1-2, with D maybe TRBD1 (6 bases). Germline V CDR1 and CDR2: WSHSY, SAAADI. V lost 6 bases, J lost 8 bases, and 19 bases lay in between. This CDR3 spans 14 amino acids. CDR3 nucleotide sequence: TGCGCCAGCAGCGAGGCCGTGGGGGCGCGGGGCTACACCTTC. Its protein is CASSEAVGARGYTF.

This clone was seen once. The chain combines TRBV11-2 with TRBJ2-5, with TRBD1 matching over 7 bases. The CDR3 runs to 17 residues. Losses at the gene ends were 0 bases for V and 6 bases for J; bases not matched to a gene: 13. Germline values: CDR1 SGHAT, CDR2 FQNNGV. The CDR3 sequence: CASSLDGGTAFPQTQYF. In nucleotides, the CDR3 is TGTGCCAGCAGCTTAGATGGTGGGACAGCCTTTCCGCAGACCCAGTACTTC.

The chain uses TRBV28 and TRBJ1-1; weak D call: TRBD1 (6 bases). This CDR3 region has 15 residues. The V end was cut by 1 base, the J end by 5 bases, with 14 bases between. The germline V gene encodes CDR1 MDHEN and CDR2 SYDVKM. The CDR3 here is CASSLYGRGGTEAFF. In nucleotides, the CDR3 is TGTGCCAGCAGTTTATATGGCAGGGGTGGGACTGAAGCTTTCTTT.

This chain connects TRBV11-2 to TRBJ2-3; 10 positions agree with TRBD1. Per the germline V gene, CDR1 is SGHAT and CDR2 is FQNNGV. The CDR3 extends over 16 amino acids. Germline trimming cut 0 bases from V and 6 bases from J; bases unmatched to any gene: 6. The CDR3 nucleotides read TGTGCCAGCAGCTTAGAATCGACAGGGGGCCGGGATACGCAGTATTTT. Amino acids: CASSLESTGGRDTQYF.

In this sample, this clone turned up once. The genes are TRBV28 and TRBJ1-1, with D unclear. V lost 7 bases, J lost 1 base, and 10 bases lay in between. This CDR3 is built from 13 residues. Germline loops: CDR1 MDHEN, CDR2 SYDVKM. The CDR3 DNA follows: TGTGCCAGCACCCTGACTGGGAACACTGAAGCTTTCTTT. Residues: CASTLTGNTEAFF.

The gene calls are TRBV11-2 and TRBJ2-6; the D call may be TRBD1 or TRBD2 (6 bases each). The CDR3 loop spans 17 amino acids. Between the trimmed V and J ends, which lost 5 bases and 0 bases, there was a span of 14 bases. Germline V gene lookup returns CDR1 SGHAT and CDR2 FQNNGV. The CDR3 reads CASSAGHRFSGANVLTF. The CDR3 DNA follows: TGTGCCAGCAGCGCGGGACACAGATTCTCTGGGGCCAACGTCCTGACTTTC.

This chain joins TRBV7-2 and TRBJ2-7; unclear D gene. This CDR3 is 14 amino acids long. Trimming pared 5 bases from V and 2 bases from J, leaving 13 bases between. Germline loops: CDR1 SGHTA, CDR2 FQGNSA. This chain's CDR3 is CASSHVRATYEQYF. CDR3 nucleotide sequence: TGTGCCAGCAGCCATGTCCGGGCAACCTACGAGCAGTACTTC. Using reference TRBV7-2 and TRBJ2-7 for the parts outside the CDR3, the full variable domain is GAGVSQSPSNKVTEKGKDVELRCDPISGHTALYWYRQSLGQGLEFLIYFQGNSAPDKSGLPSDRFSAERTGGSVSTLTIQRTQQEDSAVYLCASSHVRATYEQYFGPGTRLTVT.

The J gene is TRBJ2-3, the V gene TRBV19; possible D gene TRBD1, 6 bases. This CDR3 region has 14 residues. The V end was cut by 1 base, the J end by 3 bases, with 8 bases between. The germline V gene has CDR1 LNHDA and CDR2 SQIVND (reference sequence). CDR3 DNA: TGTGCCAGTAGTATAGTACAGGGAACAGATACGCAGTATTTT. Encoded protein: CASSIVQGTDTQYF.

The CDR3 nucleotides read TGCAGCGTTGAAGATCCTTATACGCAGTATTTT. Translating it yields CSVEDPYTQYF. The chain uses TRBV29-1 and TRBJ2-3; D remains ambiguous. V lost 0 bases to trimming and J lost 7 bases, with 5 bases between them. This CDR3 has 11 residues. In germline, CDR1 is SQVTM, CDR2 ANQGSEA.

The V gene is TRBV19, the J gene TRBJ2-2; 14 bases fit TRBD2. CDR1 and CDR2 (germline): LNHDA, SQIVND (reference sequence). V shed 7 bases, J shed 4 bases, and the junction held 8 bases outside the gene matches. There are 17 residues in the CDR3. The CDR3 nucleotides are TGTGCCAGTACCCGACTTGGGACTAGCGGGAGCACCGGGGAGCTGTTTTTT. Translated, it gives CASTRLGTSGSTGELFF.

The chain carries TRBV25-1 and TRBJ2-7; TRBD1 matches 7 bases. CDR3 length: 14 residues. V was pared by 5 bases and J by 1 base, with 5 bases of the junction left unmatched. Germline V gene sequence: CDR1 MGHDK, CDR2 SYGVNS. CDR3 bases: TGTGCCAGCAGTCGACAGGGAAAGTCCTACGAGCAGTACTTC. Translated: CASSRQGKSYEQYF.